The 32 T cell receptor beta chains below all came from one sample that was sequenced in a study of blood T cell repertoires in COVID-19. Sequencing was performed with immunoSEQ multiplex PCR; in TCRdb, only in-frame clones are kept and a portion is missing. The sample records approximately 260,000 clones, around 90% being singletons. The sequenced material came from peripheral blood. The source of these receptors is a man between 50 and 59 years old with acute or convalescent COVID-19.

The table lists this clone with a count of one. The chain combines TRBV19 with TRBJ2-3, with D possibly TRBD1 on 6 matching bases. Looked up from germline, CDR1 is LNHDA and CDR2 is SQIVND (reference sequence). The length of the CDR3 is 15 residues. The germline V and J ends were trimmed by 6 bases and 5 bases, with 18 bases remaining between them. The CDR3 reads CASSPGTPEGDTQYF. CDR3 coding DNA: TGTGCCAGTAGCCCCGGGACACCCGAGGGAGATACGCAGTATTTT.

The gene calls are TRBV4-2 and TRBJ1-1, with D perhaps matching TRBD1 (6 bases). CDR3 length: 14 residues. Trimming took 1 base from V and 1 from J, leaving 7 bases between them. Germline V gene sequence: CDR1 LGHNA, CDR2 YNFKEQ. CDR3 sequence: CASSQVDRNTEAFF. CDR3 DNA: TGTGCCAGCAGCCAAGTGGACAGGAACACTGAAGCTTTCTTT.

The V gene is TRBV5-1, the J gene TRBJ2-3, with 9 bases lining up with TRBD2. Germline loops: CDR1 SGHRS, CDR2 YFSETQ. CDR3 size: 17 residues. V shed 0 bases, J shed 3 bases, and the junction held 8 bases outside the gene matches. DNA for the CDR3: TGCGCCAGCAGCTTGGGATTAGCGGGGGCGGAGACAGATACGCAGTATTTT. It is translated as CASSLGLAGAETDTQYF. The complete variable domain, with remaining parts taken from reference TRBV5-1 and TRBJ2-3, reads KAGVTQTPRYLIKTRGQQVTLSCSPISGHRSVSWYQQTPGQGLQFLFEYFSETQRNKGNFPGRFSGRQFSNSRSEMNVSTLELGDSALYLCASSLGLAGAETDTQYFGPGTRLTVL.

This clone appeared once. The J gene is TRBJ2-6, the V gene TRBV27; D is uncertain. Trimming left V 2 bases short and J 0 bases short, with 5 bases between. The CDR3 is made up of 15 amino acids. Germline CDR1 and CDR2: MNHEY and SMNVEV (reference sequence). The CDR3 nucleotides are TGTGCCAGCAGTTTAAGCTACTCTGGGGCCAACGTCCTGACTTTC. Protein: CASSLSYSGANVLTF. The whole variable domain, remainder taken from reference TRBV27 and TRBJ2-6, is EAQVTQNPRYLITVTGKKLTVTCSQNMNHEYMSWYRQDPGLGLRQIYYSMNVEVTDKGDVPEGYKVSRKEKRNFPLILESPSPNQTSLYFCASSLSYSGANVLTFGAGSRLTVL.

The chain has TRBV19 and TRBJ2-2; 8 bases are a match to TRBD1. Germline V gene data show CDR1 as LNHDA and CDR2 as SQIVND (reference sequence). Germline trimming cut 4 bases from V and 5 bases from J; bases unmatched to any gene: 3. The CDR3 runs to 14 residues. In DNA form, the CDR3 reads TGTGCCAGTAGTACTGGACAGGGAACCGGGGAGCTGTTTTTT. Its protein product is CASSTGQGTGELFF. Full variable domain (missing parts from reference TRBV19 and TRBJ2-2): DGGITQSPKYLFRKEGQNVTLSCEQNLNHDAMYWYRQDPGQGLRLIYYSQIVNDFQKGDIAEGYSVSREKKESFPLTVTSAQKNPTAFYLCASSTGQGTGELFFGEGSRLTVL.

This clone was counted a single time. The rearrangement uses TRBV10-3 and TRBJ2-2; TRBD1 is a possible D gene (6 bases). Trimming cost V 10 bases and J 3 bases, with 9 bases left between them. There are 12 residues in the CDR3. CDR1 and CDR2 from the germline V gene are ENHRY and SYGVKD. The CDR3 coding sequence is TGTGCCACCGGACAGCACACCGGGGAGCTGTTTTTT. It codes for CATGQHTGELFF.

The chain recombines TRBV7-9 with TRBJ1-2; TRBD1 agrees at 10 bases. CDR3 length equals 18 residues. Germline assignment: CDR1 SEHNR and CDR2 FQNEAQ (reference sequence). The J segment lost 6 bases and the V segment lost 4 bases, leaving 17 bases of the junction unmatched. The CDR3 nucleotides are TGTGCCAGCAGCTCCTCCGGGTCGTCTCAGACAGGGGGCAATGGCTACACCTTC. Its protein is CASSSSGSSQTGGNGYTF.

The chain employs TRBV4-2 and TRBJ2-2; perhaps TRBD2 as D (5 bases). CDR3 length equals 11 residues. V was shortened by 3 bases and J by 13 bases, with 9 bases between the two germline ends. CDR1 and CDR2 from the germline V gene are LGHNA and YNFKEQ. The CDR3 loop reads CASSQPGRLFF. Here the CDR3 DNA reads TGTGCCAGCAGCCAGCCGGGGAGGCTGTTTTTT.

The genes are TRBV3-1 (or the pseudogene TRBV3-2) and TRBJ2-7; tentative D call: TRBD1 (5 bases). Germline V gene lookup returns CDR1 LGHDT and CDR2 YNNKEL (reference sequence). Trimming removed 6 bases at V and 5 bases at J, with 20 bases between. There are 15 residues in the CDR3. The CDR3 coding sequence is TGTGCCAGCAGGGCGCAGGGAAGCTTCTGGAACGAGCAGTACTTC. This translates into CASRAQGSFWNEQYF.

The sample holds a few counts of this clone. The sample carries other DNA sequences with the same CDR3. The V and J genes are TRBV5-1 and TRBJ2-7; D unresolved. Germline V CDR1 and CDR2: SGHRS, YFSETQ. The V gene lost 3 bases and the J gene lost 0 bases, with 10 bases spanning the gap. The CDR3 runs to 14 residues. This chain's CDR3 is CASSSTTSSYEQYF. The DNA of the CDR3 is TGCGCCAGCAGCTCGACAACGAGCTCCTACGAGCAGTACTTC.

CDR3 loop: CASSTSWTGNTEAFF. CDR3 DNA sequence: TGTGCCAGCAGCACATCCTGGACAGGGAACACTGAAGCTTTCTTT. This sequence joins TRBV21-1 and TRBJ1-1; the table names TRBD1, a call not compared with the DNA. TRBV21-1 is noted as a pseudogene. The CDR3 length is 15 residues.

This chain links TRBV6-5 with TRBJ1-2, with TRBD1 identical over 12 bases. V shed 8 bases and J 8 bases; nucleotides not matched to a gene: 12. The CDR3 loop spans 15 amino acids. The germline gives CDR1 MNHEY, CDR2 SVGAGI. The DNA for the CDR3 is TGTGCCAGCGGGACAGGGGGCGCAGGGGGCTGGGGCTACACCTTC. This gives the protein CASGTGGAGGWGYTF.

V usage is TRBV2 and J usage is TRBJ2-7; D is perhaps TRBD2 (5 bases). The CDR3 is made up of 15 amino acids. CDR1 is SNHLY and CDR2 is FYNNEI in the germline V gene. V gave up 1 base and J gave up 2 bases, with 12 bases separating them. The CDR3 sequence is CASSEGWGATYEQYF. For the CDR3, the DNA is TGTGCCAGCAGTGAAGGGTGGGGAGCCACCTACGAGCAGTACTTC.

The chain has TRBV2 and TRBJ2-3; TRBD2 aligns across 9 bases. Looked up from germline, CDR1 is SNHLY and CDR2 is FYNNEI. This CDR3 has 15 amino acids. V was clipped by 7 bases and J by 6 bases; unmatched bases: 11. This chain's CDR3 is CASTSGTSLGDTQYF. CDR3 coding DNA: TGTGCCAGCACCTCTGGGACTAGCTTAGGTGATACGCAGTATTTT.

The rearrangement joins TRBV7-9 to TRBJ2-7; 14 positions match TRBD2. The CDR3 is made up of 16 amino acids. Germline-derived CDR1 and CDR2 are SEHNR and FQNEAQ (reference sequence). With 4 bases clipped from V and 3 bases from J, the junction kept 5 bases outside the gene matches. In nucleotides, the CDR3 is TGTGCCAGCAGCTCGGGACTAGCGGGGGTCGACTACGAGCAGTACTTC. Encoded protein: CASSSGLAGVDYEQYF.

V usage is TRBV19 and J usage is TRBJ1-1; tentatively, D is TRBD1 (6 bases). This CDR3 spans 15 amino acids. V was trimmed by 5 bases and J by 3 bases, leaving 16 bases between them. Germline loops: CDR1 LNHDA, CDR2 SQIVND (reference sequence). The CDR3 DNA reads TGTGCCAGTAGTGCGCCGGGACAAGGATACACTGAAGCTTTCTTT. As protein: CASSAPGQGYTEAFF.

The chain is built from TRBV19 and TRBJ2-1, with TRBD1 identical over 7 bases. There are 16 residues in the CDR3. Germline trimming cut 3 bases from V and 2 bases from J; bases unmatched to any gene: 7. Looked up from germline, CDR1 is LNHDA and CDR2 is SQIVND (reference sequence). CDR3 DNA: TGTGCCAGTAGTATCAACAGGGGACCCACCTACAATGAGCAGTTCTTC. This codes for CASSINRGPTYNEQFF.

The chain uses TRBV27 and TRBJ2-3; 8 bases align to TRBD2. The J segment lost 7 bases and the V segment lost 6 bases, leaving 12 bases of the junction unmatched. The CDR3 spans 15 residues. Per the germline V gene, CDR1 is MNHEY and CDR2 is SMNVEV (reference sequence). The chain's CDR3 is CASRSLSGGRNTQYF. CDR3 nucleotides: TGTGCCAGCAGAAGCCTCTCGGGGGGGCGGAATACGCAGTATTTT.

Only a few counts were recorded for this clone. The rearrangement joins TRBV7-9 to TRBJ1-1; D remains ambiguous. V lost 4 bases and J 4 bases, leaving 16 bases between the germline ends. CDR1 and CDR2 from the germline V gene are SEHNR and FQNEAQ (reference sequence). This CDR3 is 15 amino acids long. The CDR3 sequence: CASSWQLGPGTEAFF. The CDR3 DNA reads TGTGCCAGCAGCTGGCAACTAGGACCGGGCACTGAAGCTTTCTTT.

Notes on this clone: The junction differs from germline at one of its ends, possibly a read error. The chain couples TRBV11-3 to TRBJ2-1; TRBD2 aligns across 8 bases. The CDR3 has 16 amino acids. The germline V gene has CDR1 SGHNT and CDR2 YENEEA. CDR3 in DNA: TGTGCCAGCAGCCCTTTTTTTCGCGGGGGGTACACTGAGCAGTTCTTC. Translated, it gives CASSPFFRGGYTEQFF.

CDR3 bases: TGTGCCACCAGTAGGGGGGGTGGCTATGGCTACACCTTC. Translation gives CATSRGGGYGYTF. The chain joins TRBV15 to TRBJ1-2; maybe TRBD1 (6 bases). Per the germline V gene, CDR1 is LNHNV and CDR2 is YYDKDF (reference sequence). The CDR3 loop spans 13 amino acids. The germline V and J ends were trimmed by 6 bases and 4 bases, with 12 bases remaining between them.

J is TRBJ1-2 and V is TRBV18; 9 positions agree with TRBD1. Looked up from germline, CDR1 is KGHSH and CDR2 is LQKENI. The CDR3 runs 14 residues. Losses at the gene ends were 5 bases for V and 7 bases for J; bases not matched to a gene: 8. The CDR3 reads CASSTTGGDGGYTF. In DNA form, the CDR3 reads TGTGCCAGCTCAACTACAGGGGGCGATGGTGGCTACACCTTC.

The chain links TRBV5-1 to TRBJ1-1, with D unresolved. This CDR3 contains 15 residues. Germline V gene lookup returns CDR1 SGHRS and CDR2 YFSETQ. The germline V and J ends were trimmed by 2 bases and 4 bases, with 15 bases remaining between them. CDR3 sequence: CASSFTSGGGTEAFF. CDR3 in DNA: TGCGCCAGCAGCTTTACCTCCGGCGGTGGCACTGAAGCTTTCTTT. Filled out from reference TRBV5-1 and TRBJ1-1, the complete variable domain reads KAGVTQTPRYLIKTRGQQVTLSCSPISGHRSVSWYQQTPGQGLQFLFEYFSETQRNKGNFPGRFSGRQFSNSRSEMNVSTLELGDSALYLCASSFTSGGGTEAFFGQGTRLTVV.

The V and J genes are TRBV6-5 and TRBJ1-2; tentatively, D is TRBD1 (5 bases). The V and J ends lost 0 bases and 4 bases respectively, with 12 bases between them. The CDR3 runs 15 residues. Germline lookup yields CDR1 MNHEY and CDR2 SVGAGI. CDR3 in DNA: TGTGCCAGCAGTTACTCGAAAGGGGCGAGCTATGGCTACACCTTC. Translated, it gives CASSYSKGASYGYTF.

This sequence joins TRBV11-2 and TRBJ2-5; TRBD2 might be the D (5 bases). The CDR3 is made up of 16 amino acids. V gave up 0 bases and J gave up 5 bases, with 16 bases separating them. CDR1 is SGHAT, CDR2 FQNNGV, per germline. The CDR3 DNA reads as TGTGCCAGCAGCTTAGATCTGCCGGGGATCCCGGAGACCCAGTACTTC. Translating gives CASSLDLPGIPETQYF.

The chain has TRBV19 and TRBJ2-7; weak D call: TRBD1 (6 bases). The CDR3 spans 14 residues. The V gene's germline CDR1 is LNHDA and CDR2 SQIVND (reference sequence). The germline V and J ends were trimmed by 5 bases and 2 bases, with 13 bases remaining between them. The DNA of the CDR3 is TGTGCCAGTAGTTGGGTCTCAGGGGCCTACGAGCAGTACTTC. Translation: CASSWVSGAYEQYF.

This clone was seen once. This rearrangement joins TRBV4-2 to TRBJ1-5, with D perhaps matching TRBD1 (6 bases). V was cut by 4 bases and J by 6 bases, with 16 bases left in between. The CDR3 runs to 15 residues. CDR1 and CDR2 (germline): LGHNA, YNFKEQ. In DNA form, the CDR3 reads TGTGCCAGCAGCCTCCAGTACGGGGGGCCTCAGCCCCAGCATTTT. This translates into CASSLQYGGPQPQHF.

Here the CDR3 reads CASSPIRGAILSAEAFF. CDR3 nucleotides: TGTGCCAGCTCACCAATCAGGGGGGCCATCCTTAGCGCTGAAGCTTTCTTT. The J gene is TRBJ1-1, the V gene TRBV18, with 7 nucleotides matching TRBD1. From germline, CDR1 is KGHSH and CDR2 LQKENI. Losses at the gene ends were 2 bases for V and 6 bases for J; bases not matched to a gene: 15. The CDR3 has 17 residues.

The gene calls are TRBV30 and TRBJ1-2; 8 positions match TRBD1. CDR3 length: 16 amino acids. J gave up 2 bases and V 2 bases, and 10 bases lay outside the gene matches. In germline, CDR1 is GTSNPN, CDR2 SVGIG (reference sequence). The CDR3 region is CAWSPFGDRTNYGYTF. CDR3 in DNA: TGTGCCTGGAGTCCCTTTGGGGACAGGACGAACTATGGCTACACCTTC.

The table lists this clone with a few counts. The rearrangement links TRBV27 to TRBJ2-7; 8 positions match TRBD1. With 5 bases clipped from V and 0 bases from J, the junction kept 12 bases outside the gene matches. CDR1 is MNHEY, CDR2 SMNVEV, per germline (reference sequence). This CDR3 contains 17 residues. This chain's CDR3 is CASSPETRTGYSYEQYF. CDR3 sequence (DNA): TGTGCCAGCAGTCCCGAAACTCGGACAGGGTACTCCTACGAGCAGTACTTC.

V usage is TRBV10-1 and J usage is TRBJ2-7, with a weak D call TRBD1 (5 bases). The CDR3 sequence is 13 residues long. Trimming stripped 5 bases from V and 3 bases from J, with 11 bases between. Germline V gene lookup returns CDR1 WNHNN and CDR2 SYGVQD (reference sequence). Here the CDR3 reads CASSKQAHYEQYF. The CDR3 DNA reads TGCGCCAGCAGTAAACAGGCCCACTACGAGCAGTACTTC.

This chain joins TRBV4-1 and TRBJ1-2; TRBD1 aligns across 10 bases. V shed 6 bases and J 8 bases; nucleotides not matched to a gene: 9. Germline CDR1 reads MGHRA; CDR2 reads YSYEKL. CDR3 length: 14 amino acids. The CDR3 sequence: CASRRQGASEGYTF. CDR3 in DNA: TGCGCCAGCAGGCGACAGGGGGCATCAGAGGGCTACACCTTC.